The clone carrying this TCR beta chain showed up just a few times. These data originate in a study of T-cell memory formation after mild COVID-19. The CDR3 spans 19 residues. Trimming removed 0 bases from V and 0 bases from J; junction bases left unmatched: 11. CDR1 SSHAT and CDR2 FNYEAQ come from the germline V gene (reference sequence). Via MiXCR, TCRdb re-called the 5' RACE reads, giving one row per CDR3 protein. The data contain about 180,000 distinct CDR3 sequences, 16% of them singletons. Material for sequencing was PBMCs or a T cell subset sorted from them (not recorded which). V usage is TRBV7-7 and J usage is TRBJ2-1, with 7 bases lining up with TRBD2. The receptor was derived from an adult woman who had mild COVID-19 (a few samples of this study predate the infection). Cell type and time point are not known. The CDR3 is CASSLAASGRLSSYNEQFF. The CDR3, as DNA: TGTGCCAGCAGCTTAGCGGCTAGCGGACGCCTCAGCTCCTACAATGAGCAGTTCTTC.